Presented here are 7 T cell receptor beta chains from one specimen sequenced in a study of molecular identifiers for immune sequencing clone quantification. TCRdb fed the PCR reads into MiXCR, producing one record per CDR3 protein. This sample carries hundreds of thousands of distinct CDR3 sequences, 20% to 25% of them seen once, and the ten largest clones take roughly 0.86%. The sequenced sample was naive CD8+ T cells from blood, with Jurkat cell RNA spiked in. The subset was: FACS-sorted CD8+CD4-CCR7+CD45RA+ naive T cells. All receptors derive from a human donor in good health. Some libraries in this study had Jurkat cell RNA spiked in.

This clonotype has at least ten counts. The J gene is TRBJ1-5, the V gene TRBV4-1; 8 positions match TRBD1. With 1 base clipped from V and 2 bases from J, the junction kept 1 base outside the gene matches. The CDR3 has 15 amino acids. CDR1 and CDR2 from the germline V gene are MGHRA and YSYEKL. This chain's CDR3 is CASSQVDRGNQPQHF. DNA for the CDR3: TGCGCCAGCAGCCAAGTGGACAGGGGCAATCAGCCCCAGCATTTT.

Many counts were recorded for this clonotype. The chain uses TRBV4-3 and TRBJ2-1, with D tentatively TRBD1 (6 bases). V shed 0 bases and J shed 6 bases, with 9 bases lying between them. CDR1 LGHNA and CDR2 YSLEER come from the germline V gene. The CDR3 loop spans 14 amino acids. The CDR3 sequence: CASSQDRTANEQFF. As DNA, the CDR3 is TGCGCCAGCAGCCAAGATAGGACAGCCAATGAGCAGTTCTTC.

There are many counts of this clonotype. The V and J genes are TRBV14 and TRBJ1-2; D not certain. The germline V and J ends were trimmed by 0 bases and 4 bases, with 9 bases remaining between them. The CDR3 has 14 residues. Germline CDR1 SGHDN, CDR2 FVKESK. The CDR3 DNA follows: TGTGCCAGCAGCCAAGATAGGGCAGTCTATGGCTACACCTTC. The encoded protein is CASSQDRAVYGYTF.

This clonotype has a count of ten or more. The chain employs TRBV28 and TRBJ2-7, with D tentatively TRBD1 (6 bases). This CDR3 is built from 16 residues. Per the germline V gene, CDR1 is MDHEN and CDR2 is SYDVKM. V gave up 2 bases and J gave up 4 bases, with 18 bases separating them. The CDR3 DNA is TGTGCCAGCAGTTTAGAAGGGGGACGCCGGATTTACGAGCAGTACTTC. Protein product: CASSLEGGRRIYEQYF.

This clonotype has at least ten counts. The chain links TRBV12-3 or TRBV12-4 to TRBJ1-1; D possibly corresponds to TRBD1 (6 bases). The CDR3 sequence is 17 residues long. Trimming removed 5 bases from V and 3 bases from J, with 22 bases in between. As DNA, the CDR3 is TGTGCCAGCAGTCCTAACTTTGGGACACCCCACTACACTGAAGCTTTCTTT. This translates into CASSPNFGTPHYTEAFF.

The table lists this clonotype with many counts. This chain uses TRBV5-1 with TRBJ1-1; unclear D gene. Germline-derived CDR1 and CDR2 are SGHRS and YFSETQ. Trimming pared 5 bases from V and 1 base from J, leaving 12 bases between. The CDR3 consists of 14 residues. CDR3 sequence: CASSEAEANTEAFF. The CDR3 DNA follows: TGCGCCAGCAGTGAGGCAGAGGCGAACACTGAAGCTTTCTTT.

This clonotype was picked up many times. J is TRBJ2-7 and V is TRBV5-4; D is undetermined. Deletions cut 4 bases from V and 0 bases from J, with 8 bases between. Germline V gene data show CDR1 as SGHNT and CDR2 as YYREEE (reference sequence). CDR3 length: 13 amino acids. Here the CDR3 DNA reads TGTGCCAGCAGCGGTGAATTCTCCTACGAGCAGTACTTC. Translation: CASSGEFSYEQYF.